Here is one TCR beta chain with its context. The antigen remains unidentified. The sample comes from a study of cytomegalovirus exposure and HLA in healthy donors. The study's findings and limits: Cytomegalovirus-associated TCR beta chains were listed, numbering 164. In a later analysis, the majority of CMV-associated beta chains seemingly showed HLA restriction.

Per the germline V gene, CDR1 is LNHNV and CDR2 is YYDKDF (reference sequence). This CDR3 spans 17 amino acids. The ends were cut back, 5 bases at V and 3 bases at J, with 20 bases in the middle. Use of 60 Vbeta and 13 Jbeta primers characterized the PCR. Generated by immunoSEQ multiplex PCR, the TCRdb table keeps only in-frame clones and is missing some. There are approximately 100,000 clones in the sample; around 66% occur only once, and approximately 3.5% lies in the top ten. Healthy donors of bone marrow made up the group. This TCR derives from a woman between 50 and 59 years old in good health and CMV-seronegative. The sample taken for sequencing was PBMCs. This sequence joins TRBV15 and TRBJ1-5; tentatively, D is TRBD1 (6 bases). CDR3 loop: CATSGTPGARSNQPQHF. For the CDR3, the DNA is TGTGCCACCAGCGGAACTCCAGGGGCGCGTTCCAATCAGCCCCAGCATTTT.